The rows below give T cell receptor beta chains drawn from one sample of a study of cytomegalovirus exposure and HLA in healthy donors. Profiling relied on immunoSEQ multiplex PCR, and the TCRdb table lists in-frame clones only, not all of them. This table has hundreds of thousands of clones, approximately 84% appearing once. The material sequenced was PBMCs. These receptors were collected from a man younger than 35 in good health and CMV-seropositive. CDR3s include the opening cysteine and the closing phenylalanine or tryptophan. Each record gives: J gene, D gene, V gene, clone size, CDR3 DNA, CDR3 protein. The D gene is left open where the match is weak. Not all rows give a size; the values are once, few, many and, for expanded clones, a class.

j_gene: TRBJ1-2
d_gene: -
v_gene: TRBV6-6
abundance: -
CDR3nt: TGTGCCAGCAGTTATGGAGACAGAGCTAACTATGGCTACACCTTC
CDR3aa: CASSYGDRANYGYTF

j_gene: TRBJ2-2
d_gene: TRBD2
v_gene: TRBV7-2
abundance: -
CDR3nt: TGTGCCAGCAGCCCCAGACTAGCGGGATTCCGGGGACGGACCGGGGAGCTGTTTTTT
CDR3aa: CASSPRLAGFRGRTGELFF

j_gene: TRBJ2-5
d_gene: TRBD1
v_gene: TRBV25-1
abundance: -
CDR3nt: TGTGCCAGCAGTGACCCCGGGACAGGGGTTGAGACCCAGTACTTC
CDR3aa: CASSDPGTGVETQYF

j_gene: TRBJ1-4
d_gene: -
v_gene: TRBV6-5
abundance: -
CDR3nt: TGTGCCACCTCCTCAACGGGCACTAATGAAAAACTGTTTTTT
CDR3aa: CATSSTGTNEKLFF

j_gene: TRBJ1-2
d_gene: -
v_gene: TRBV19
abundance: -
CDR3nt: TGTGCCAGTAGTCACGTGGGGTCTAACTATGGCTACACCTTC
CDR3aa: CASSHVGSNYGYTF

j_gene: TRBJ2-5
d_gene: -
v_gene: TRBV9
abundance: -
CDR3nt: TGTGCCAGCAGCGCCCCGCAGGAGGAGACCCAGTACTTC
CDR3aa: CASSAPQEETQYF

j_gene: TRBJ1-1
d_gene: TRBD1
v_gene: TRBV19
abundance: once
CDR3nt: TGTGCCAGTAGTAAACAGGGGGGGAACACTGAAGCTTTCTTT
CDR3aa: CASSKQGGNTEAFF

j_gene: TRBJ2-1
d_gene: -
v_gene: TRBV7-6
abundance: -
CDR3nt: TGTGCCAGCAGCGGGATAGACAATGAGCAGTTCTTC
CDR3aa: CASSGIDNEQFF

j_gene: TRBJ1-2
d_gene: TRBD1
v_gene: TRBV29-1
abundance: -
CDR3nt: TGCAGCGTTGGACAGGGGGATCGCGGCTACACCTTC
CDR3aa: CSVGQGDRGYTF

j_gene: TRBJ1-1
d_gene: TRBD1
v_gene: TRBV28
abundance: -
CDR3nt: TGTGCCAGCAGTTCGGGACAGCTCACTGAAGCTTTCTTT
CDR3aa: CASSSGQLTEAFF

j_gene: TRBJ1-1
d_gene: TRBD1
v_gene: TRBV5-1
abundance: -
CDR3nt: TGCGCCAGCAGCTCTCCCCGACAGGGGAACACTGAAGCTTTCTTT
CDR3aa: CASSSPRQGNTEAFF

j_gene: TRBJ1-1
d_gene: -
v_gene: TRBV19
abundance: -
CDR3nt: TGTGCCAGTACTACAGGGATTGCTGAAGCTTTCTTT
CDR3aa: CASTTGIAEAFF

j_gene: TRBJ1-1
d_gene: -
v_gene: TRBV5-6
abundance: -
CDR3nt: TGTGCCAGCAGCTTCGGCGTTTTGGGTGTGGACTTT
CDR3aa: CASSFGVLGVDF

j_gene: TRBJ1-1
d_gene: -
v_gene: TRBV9
abundance: -
CDR3nt: TGTGCCGGGTCCCCGCAGGCGAACACTGAAGCTTTCTTT
CDR3aa: CAGSPQANTEAFF